These 27 T cell receptor beta chains came from one sample sequenced in a study of neurological immune-mediated disorders. TCRdb ran MiXCR on the 5' RACE reads and lists one entry per CDR3 protein. The sample contains 45,000 or so distinct CDR3 sequences, under 6.5% of which appear only once. Sequenced input: CD4+ T cells from blood. These receptors were obtained from a woman aged 40 to 50 in good health.

This clonotype was observed a few times. The chain couples TRBV14 to TRBJ1-2, with 9 bases fitting TRBD1. The CDR3 loop spans 14 amino acids. J lost 4 bases, V lost 5 bases, and 5 bases had no gene match. Germline V gene data show CDR1 as SGHDN and CDR2 as FVKESK. CDR3 in DNA: TGTGCCAGCAGCTCCGGGACAGGGCCCTATGGCTACACCTTC. As protein: CASSSGTGPYGYTF.

At least ten counts were recorded for this clonotype. The genes are TRBV6-2 or TRBV6-3 and TRBJ2-1; the match to TRBD2 covers 7 bases. V lost 3 bases and J lost 8; bases outside the gene matches: 10. The CDR3 extends over 15 amino acids. Germline loops: CDR1 MNHEY, CDR2 SVGEGT. The CDR3 DNA sequence: TGTGCCAGCAGTTATAAGGCGGGAGTAAACGATGAGCAGTTCTTC. It yields the protein CASSYKAGVNDEQFF.

This clonotype was counted ten times or more. V is TRBV11-3 and J is TRBJ2-1; no firm D call. CDR1 is SGHNT, CDR2 YENEEA, per germline. This CDR3 spans 13 amino acids. V lost 5 bases and J 6 bases, leaving 11 bases between the germline ends. CDR3 sequence reads: CASSAAWGNEQFF. In DNA form, the CDR3 reads TGTGCCAGCAGCGCCGCCTGGGGCAATGAGCAGTTCTTC.

Ten or more counts support this clonotype. This sequence joins TRBV14 and TRBJ2-7; possibly TRBD2 for D (5 bases). The V end lost 6 bases, the J end lost 3 bases, and 12 bases lay between the germline ends. The germline V gene has CDR1 SGHDN and CDR2 FVKESK. The CDR3 totals 13 residues. The CDR3 DNA sequence: TGTGCCAGCAGTCGCGGGCCCTTCTACGAGCAGTACTTC. Its translation is CASSRGPFYEQYF.

The table lists this clonotype with many counts. The chain links TRBV4-1 to TRBJ2-2; D remains ambiguous. V gave up 3 bases and J gave up 7 bases, with 12 bases separating them. The CDR3 is made up of 14 amino acids. The germline V gene has CDR1 MGHRA and CDR2 YSYEKL. CDR3 coding DNA: TGCGCCAGCAGCCACCCTTTGATGCGCGGGGAGCTGTTTTTT. This translates into CASSHPLMRGELFF.

The gene calls are TRBV7-2 and TRBJ2-3, with D tentatively TRBD2 (5 bases). The V gene's germline CDR1 is SGHTA and CDR2 FQGNSA. Trimming stripped 5 bases from V and 5 bases from J, with 17 bases between. This CDR3 has 15 amino acids. The CDR3 sequence is CASSPSGSRGDTQYF. Here the CDR3 DNA reads TGTGCCAGCAGCCCCTCGGGAAGCCGTGGAGATACGCAGTATTTT. Full variable domain (outside the CDR3, taken from reference TRBV7-2 and TRBJ2-3): GAGVSQSPSNKVTEKGKDVELRCDPISGHTALYWYRQSLGQGLEFLIYFQGNSAPDKSGLPSDRFSAERTGGSVSTLTIQRTQQEDSAVYLCASSPSGSRGDTQYFGPGTRLTVL.

In its sample, this clonotype was seen many times. This chain connects TRBV7-2 to TRBJ2-7; the match to TRBD2 covers 7 bases. The V gene end was trimmed by 7 bases and the J gene end by 5 bases; junction bases not matched to a gene: 20. The CDR3 sequence is 17 residues long. Germline CDR1 reads SGHTA; CDR2 reads FQGNSA. CDR3 in amino acids: CASTLIGRRGLSDEQYF. The CDR3 coding sequence is TGTGCCAGCACCTTGATCGGGAGGAGGGGTTTGTCCGACGAGCAGTACTTC.

In this sample, this clonotype turned up many times. This sequence joins TRBV5-6 and TRBJ2-7, with TRBD2 identical over 7 bases. Per germline, CDR1 SGHDT and CDR2 YYEEEE. The ends lost 3 bases at V and 6 bases at J; junction bases unmatched: 6. The CDR3 sequence is 13 residues long. CDR3 in DNA: TGTGCCAGCAGCTGGGAGGGGCGGGGCGAGCAGTACTTC. Its protein is CASSWEGRGEQYF. The full variable domain, rest sourced from reference TRBV5-6 and TRBJ2-7, is DAGVTQSPTHLIKTRGQQVTLRCSPKSGHDTVSWYQQALGQGPQFIFQYYEEEERQRGNFPDRFSGHQFPNYSSELNVNALLLGDSALYLCASSWEGRGEQYFGPGTRLTVT.

This clonotype was recorded at least ten times. A read error may account for a junction end that differs from germline. The rearrangement joins TRBV7-7 to TRBJ2-1, with D possibly being TRBD2 (6 bases). CDR3 length: 13 amino acids. The germline gives CDR1 SSHAT, CDR2 FNYEAQ (reference sequence). DNA for the CDR3: TGTGCTAGCAGCTCGCGCCGGGAGAATGAGCAGTTCTTC. It translates to CASSSRRENEQFF.

This clonotype has a count of ten or more. The chain couples TRBV5-1 to TRBJ2-7; D call uncertain. V lost 2 bases and J lost 3, with 12 bases in between. The CDR3 consists of 14 residues. Germline loops: CDR1 SGHRS, CDR2 YFSETQ. CDR3 sequence reads: CASSLTRVGYEQYF. The DNA of the CDR3 is TGCGCCAGCAGCTTAACACGGGTGGGCTACGAGCAGTACTTC.

This clonotype was found many times. J is TRBJ2-2 and V is TRBV28, with TRBD1 as a possible D gene (6 bases). Germline lookup yields CDR1 MDHEN and CDR2 SYDVKM. Trimming pared 7 bases from V and 2 bases from J, leaving 20 bases between. The CDR3 runs 17 residues. CDR3: CASNSFGGGGNTGELFF. Here the CDR3 DNA reads TGTGCCAGCAACTCCTTTGGGGGCGGAGGTAACACCGGGGAGCTGTTTTTT. Complete variable domain (other parts from reference TRBV28 and TRBJ2-2): DVKVTQSSRYLVKRTGEKVFLECVQDMDHENMFWYRQDPGLGLRLIYFSYDVKMKEKGDIPEGYSVSREKKERFSLILESASTNQTSMYLCASNSFGGGGNTGELFFGEGSRLTVL.

This clonotype was observed many times. The J gene is TRBJ2-3, the V gene TRBV29-1, with a possible D match to TRBD1 (6 bases). The CDR3 has 13 residues. Per germline, CDR1 SQVTM and CDR2 ANQGSEA. Trimming shortened V by 5 bases and J by 3 bases, and 12 bases separated the two germline ends. The DNA of the CDR3 is TGCAGCGTTCAAACGGACAGAACAGATACGCAGTATTTT. Translation gives CSVQTDRTDTQYF.

This clonotype was found many times. The chain couples TRBV6-2 or TRBV6-3 to TRBJ2-1; TRBD2 matches 12 bases. Germline V gene data show CDR1 as MNHEY and CDR2 as SVGEGT. Losses at the gene ends were 10 bases for V and 4 bases for J; bases not matched to a gene: 8. There are 15 residues in the CDR3. CDR3 sequence: CATHPSGGAYNEQFF. The CDR3 DNA reads TGTGCCACCCACCCTAGCGGGGGGGCGTACAATGAGCAGTTCTTC.

This clonotype has a count of ten or more. J is TRBJ2-1 and V is TRBV5-1, with D uncertain. CDR3 length: 13 amino acids. Trimming removed 0 bases from V and 3 bases from J, with 4 bases in between. In germline, CDR1 is SGHRS, CDR2 YFSETQ. The CDR3 coding sequence is TGCGCCAGCAGCTTGGACTACTACAATGAGCAGTTCTTC. This gives the protein CASSLDYYNEQFF.

This clonotype was picked up many times. This chain links TRBV5-1 with TRBJ2-1, with TRBD1 matching 11 bases. Unmatched junction bases numbered 9, after V lost 2 bases and J lost 2 bases. CDR1 is SGHRS, CDR2 YFSETQ, per germline. This CDR3 comprises 18 residues. CDR3: CASSFGQGALIAYNEQFF. CDR3 nucleotides: TGCGCCAGCAGCTTTGGACAGGGGGCTCTCATCGCCTACAATGAGCAGTTCTTC. The variable domain in full, completed from reference TRBV5-1 and TRBJ2-1, reads KAGVTQTPRYLIKTRGQQVTLSCSPISGHRSVSWYQQTPGQGLQFLFEYFSETQRNKGNFPGRFSGRQFSNSRSEMNVSTLELGDSALYLCASSFGQGALIAYNEQFFGPGTRLTVL.

This clonotype was counted many times. The rearrangement joins TRBV6-2 or TRBV6-3 to TRBJ1-1, with a tentative D call TRBD1 (6 bases). Trimming shortened V by 5 bases and J by 4 bases, and 17 bases separated the two germline ends. The CDR3 length is 15 residues. Germline loops: CDR1 MNHEY, CDR2 SVGEGT. The CDR3 reads CASSPGGGRVTEAFF. The CDR3 bases are TGTGCCAGCAGTCCTGGCGGGGGCAGGGTCACTGAAGCTTTCTTT.

The DNA of the CDR3 is TGCAGTGCTAGAGATCAAGAGGGGAGCTTCTCCTACAATGAGCAGTTCTTC. Translation gives CSARDQEGSFSYNEQFF. J is TRBJ2-1 and V is TRBV20-1; D could derive from TRBD1 or TRBD2 (5 bases each). V was shortened by 0 bases and J by 0 bases, with 15 bases between the two germline ends. Germline CDR1 DFQATT, CDR2 SNEGSKA (reference sequence). CDR3 length equals 17 residues.

This clonotype was recorded at least ten times. The V gene is TRBV27, the J gene TRBJ1-5, with D possibly TRBD1 on 5 matching bases. The V and J ends lost 2 bases and 2 bases respectively, with 10 bases between them. The CDR3 runs to 15 residues. Germline CDR1 reads MNHEY; CDR2 reads SMNVEV (reference sequence). CDR3 amino acids: CASSLIGVGNQPQHF. The DNA of the CDR3 is TGTGCCAGCAGTTTAATAGGGGTGGGCAATCAGCCCCAGCATTTT.

This clonotype occurred many times. V usage is TRBV20-1 and J usage is TRBJ1-1, with 9 bases matching TRBD1. Germline lookup yields CDR1 DFQATT and CDR2 SNEGSKA (reference sequence). The CDR3 runs 13 residues. V lost 3 bases to trimming and J lost 5 bases; unmatched junction nucleotides: 4. CDR3: CSARRDRVTEAFF. The DNA for the CDR3 is TGCAGTGCTAGGAGGGACAGGGTTACTGAAGCTTTCTTT.

This clonotype has at least ten counts. The chain recombines TRBV20-1 with TRBJ1-5; 8 bases map to TRBD1. Trimming removed 5 bases from V and 4 bases from J; junction bases left unmatched: 10. Germline lookup yields CDR1 DFQATT and CDR2 SNEGSKA (reference sequence). The CDR3 spans 15 residues. The CDR3 nucleotides read TGCAGTGCTCGGGCTATACAGGGGGGGAATCAGCCCCAGCATTTT. Its protein product is CSARAIQGGNQPQHF.

This clonotype was seen ten or more times. The chain employs TRBV20-1 and TRBJ2-3, with D possibly being TRBD2 (6 bases). Germline values: CDR1 DFQATT, CDR2 SNEGSKA (reference sequence). Trimming pared 6 bases from V and 0 bases from J, leaving 16 bases between. This CDR3 spans 15 amino acids. The CDR3 reads CSAQSGSTSTDTQYF. The CDR3 nucleotides read TGCAGTGCCCAAAGCGGGTCGACAAGCACAGATACGCAGTATTTT.

In its sample, this clonotype was seen many times. The V and J genes are TRBV2 and TRBJ2-2, with TRBD1 as a possible D gene (6 bases). Germline CDR1 reads SNHLY; CDR2 reads FYNNEI. This CDR3 has 13 amino acids. Trimming removed 7 bases at V and 5 bases at J, with 11 bases between. CDR3 sequence: CASTAQGTGELFF. The CDR3 bases are TGTGCCAGCACCGCCCAGGGGACCGGGGAGCTGTTTTTT.

This clonotype ranks as medium-sized. The rearrangement uses TRBV20-1 and TRBJ2-7; TRBD2 matches 14 bases. With 3 bases clipped from V and 0 bases from J, the junction kept 1 base outside the gene matches. The CDR3 length is 15 residues. The V gene's germline CDR1 is DFQATT and CDR2 SNEGSKA (reference sequence). CDR3 bases: TGCAGTGCTAGGGGGACTAGCGGGAGCTCCTACGAGCAGTACTTC. The encoded protein is CSARGTSGSSYEQYF.

This clonotype was observed many times. The chain has TRBV11-2 and TRBJ2-5; possibly TRBD1 or TRBD2 for D (6 bases each). With 6 bases removed from V and 5 bases from J, the gap between germline ends came to 16 bases. The CDR3 sequence is 14 residues long. Germline loops: CDR1 SGHAT, CDR2 FQNNGV. In DNA form, the CDR3 reads TGTGCCAGCAGTCCCGGCCGGGGGCGGGAGACCCAGTACTTC. Translation: CASSPGRGRETQYF.

This sequence joins TRBV7-2 and TRBJ2-1, with 7 bases fitting TRBD2. J was trimmed by 4 bases and V by 2 bases; bases with no gene match: 2. Germline CDR1 is SGHTA and CDR2 is FQGNSA. There are 14 residues in the CDR3. CDR3 protein: CASSLPGRYNEQFF. CDR3 nucleotides: TGTGCCAGCAGCTTACCCGGGAGGTACAATGAGCAGTTCTTC.

This clonotype was counted many times. The chain combines TRBV7-9 with TRBJ2-7; 8 nucleotides match TRBD1. Germline CDR1 reads SEHNR; CDR2 reads FQNEAQ (reference sequence). Trimming at V came to 5 bases and at J to 5 bases, leaving 8 bases not matched to a gene. The length of the CDR3 is 14 residues. The CDR3 loop is CASSLWTGKDEQYF. CDR3 DNA: TGTGCCAGCAGCCTATGGACAGGGAAGGACGAGCAGTACTTC.

This clonotype was observed many times. The gene calls are TRBV18 and TRBJ1-1; D is unclear. Germline loops: CDR1 KGHSH, CDR2 LQKENI. Trimming stripped 3 bases from V and 0 bases from J, with 8 bases between. This CDR3 spans 14 amino acids. CDR3 DNA sequence: TGTGCCAGCTCACCTGTGGAGATGAACACTGAAGCTTTCTTT. Translation gives CASSPVEMNTEAFF.